The 14 T cell receptor beta chains below all came from one sample that was sequenced in a study of blood T cell repertoires in COVID-19. The repertoire was sequenced with immunoSEQ multiplex PCR; TCRdb's copy has only in-frame clones and lacks some. Of fewer than 400,000 clones in the sample, around 90% were seen once. Sequenced sample: peripheral blood. Receptor source: a human donor in a cohort sampled during active COVID-19.

This clone was found once. The rearrangement joins TRBV27 to TRBJ1-4; 8 bases map to TRBD1. V was pared by 4 bases and J by 6 bases, with 7 bases of the junction left unmatched. CDR1 MNHEY and CDR2 SMNVEV come from the germline V gene (reference sequence). CDR3 length: 15 amino acids. This CDR3 reads CASSSRTGLDEKLFF. Here the CDR3 DNA reads TGTGCCAGCAGTTCTCGGACAGGGTTAGATGAAAAACTGTTTTTT. The full variable domain, with the rest looked up from reference TRBV27 and TRBJ1-4, is EAQVTQNPRYLITVTGKKLTVTCSQNMNHEYMSWYRQDPGLGLRQIYYSMNVEVTDKGDVPEGYKVSRKEKRNFPLILESPSPNQTSLYFCASSSRTGLDEKLFFGSGTQLSVL.

This clone was recorded only once. The rearrangement links TRBV27 to TRBJ2-5, with 7 bases matching TRBD1. The CDR3 covers 17 residues. From germline, CDR1 is MNHEY and CDR2 SMNVEV (reference sequence). The ends lost 6 bases at V and 2 bases at J; junction bases unmatched: 15. The DNA of the CDR3 is TGTGCCAGCAGAACTACCCACGGGACAGCCCTACAAGAGACCCAGTACTTC. It codes for CASRTTHGTALQETQYF.

The V call is TRBV5-6, the J call TRBJ2-2, with D unresolved. Germline CDR1 reads SGHDT; CDR2 reads YYEEEE. The CDR3 has 15 residues. V dropped 0 bases and J dropped 2 bases, with 8 bases sitting between them. CDR3 nucleotides: TGTGCCAGCAGCTTGGCTGCGGAAAACACCGGGGAGCTGTTTTTT. Amino acid sequence: CASSLAAENTGELFF. Supplemented by reference TRBV5-6 and TRBJ2-2, the full variable domain reads DAGVTQSPTHLIKTRGQQVTLRCSPKSGHDTVSWYQQALGQGPQFIFQYYEEEERQRGNFPDRFSGHQFPNYSSELNVNALLLGDSALYLCASSLAAENTGELFFGEGSRLTVL.

The rearrangement joins TRBV27 to TRBJ2-7; 8 bases are a match to TRBD2. V shed 3 bases, J shed 10 bases, and the junction held 5 bases outside the gene matches. CDR1 MNHEY and CDR2 SMNVEV come from the germline V gene (reference sequence). CDR3 size: 12 residues. The CDR3, as DNA: TGTGCCAGCAGTTTCCCGGGGGGGACACAGTACTTC. Translation: CASSFPGGTQYF.

A few counts support this clone. The rearrangement joins TRBV27 to TRBJ1-1, with TRBD1 matching 9 bases. The CDR3 spans 13 residues. CDR1 and CDR2 from the germline V gene are MNHEY and SMNVEV (reference sequence). V dropped 6 bases and J dropped 4; count of bases not matched to a gene: 3. This CDR3 reads CASRGQGSTEAFF. For the CDR3, the DNA is TGTGCCAGCAGAGGACAGGGGAGCACTGAAGCTTTCTTT.

This chain connects TRBV5-1 to TRBJ2-1, with D unresolved. The CDR3 has 12 amino acids. V was cut by 0 bases and J by 10 bases, with 8 bases left in between. CDR1 and CDR2 (germline): SGHRS, YFSETQ. The CDR3 region has the DNA TGCGCCAGCAGCTTGGCGTTGGAGGAGCAGTTCTTC. It yields the protein CASSLALEEQFF. Full variable domain (rest looked up from reference TRBV5-1 and TRBJ2-1): KAGVTQTPRYLIKTRGQQVTLSCSPISGHRSVSWYQQTPGQGLQFLFEYFSETQRNKGNFPGRFSGRQFSNSRSEMNVSTLELGDSALYLCASSLALEEQFFGPGTRLTVL.

The CDR3 DNA sequence: TGCGCCAGCAGCTCAGATAAGCGGGGCACAGATACGCAGTATTTT. Translation: CASSSDKRGTDTQYF. The chain combines TRBV5-1 with TRBJ2-3; D is possibly TRBD2 (6 bases). The V gene lost 3 bases and the J gene lost 1 base, with 12 bases spanning the gap. Looked up from germline, CDR1 is SGHRS and CDR2 is YFSETQ. The CDR3 spans 15 residues.

This sequence joins TRBV7-8 and TRBJ2-1, with 9 bases that match TRBD2. This CDR3 is 16 amino acids long. Losses at the gene ends were 7 bases for V and 9 bases for J; bases not matched to a gene: 16. Per germline, CDR1 SGHVS and CDR2 FQNEAQ. The chain's CDR3 is CASTKRWLAGSGEQFF. The CDR3 nucleotides are TGTGCCAGCACCAAGAGGTGGCTAGCGGGAAGTGGTGAGCAGTTCTTC. Using reference TRBV7-8 and TRBJ2-1 for the parts outside the CDR3, the full variable domain is GAGVSQSPRYKVAKRGQDVALRCDPISGHVSLFWYQQALGQGPEFLTYFQNEAQLDKSGLPSDRFFAERPEGSVSTLKIQRTQQEDSAVYLCASTKRWLAGSGEQFFGPGTRLTVL.

The rearrangement uses TRBV11-2 and TRBJ2-1; 10 bases align to TRBD2. The ends lost 1 base at V and 4 bases at J; junction bases unmatched: 4. In germline, CDR1 is SGHAT, CDR2 FQNNGV. The CDR3 is 16 amino acids. The CDR3 DNA sequence: TGTGCCAGCAGCTTAGGACTAGCGGGTTCGTACAATGAGCAGTTCTTC. Protein: CASSLGLAGSYNEQFF.

The J gene is TRBJ1-2, the V gene TRBV19, with 9 positions matching TRBD1. With 2 bases clipped from V and 8 bases from J, the junction kept 6 bases outside the gene matches. The CDR3 runs to 14 residues. Per germline, CDR1 LNHDA and CDR2 SQIVND (reference sequence). The CDR3 DNA follows: TGTGCCAGTAGTATAAGCCGGGACAGGGTCGGCTACACCTTC. Translated: CASSISRDRVGYTF.

This rearrangement joins TRBV10-3 to TRBJ1-1; 10 nucleotides agree with TRBD1. Per the germline V gene, CDR1 is ENHRY and CDR2 is SYGVKD. J gave up 1 base and V 6 bases, and 2 bases lay outside the gene matches. This CDR3 contains 14 residues. As DNA, the CDR3 is TGTGCCATCAGCCGGGACAGGGGGAACACTGAAGCTTTCTTT. As protein: CAISRDRGNTEAFF.

The chain is built from TRBV5-1 and TRBJ2-5, with 12 bases that match TRBD2. The CDR3 totals 15 residues. Germline CDR1 SGHRS, CDR2 YFSETQ. After removal of 1 base from V and 5 bases from J, the junction contained 3 bases not matched to a gene. The CDR3 reads CASSLTSGGFETQYF. CDR3 nucleotide sequence: TGCGCCAGCAGCTTGACTAGCGGGGGGTTTGAGACCCAGTACTTC.

The chain recombines TRBV7-2 with TRBJ1-6; 8 bases map to TRBD1. Per germline, CDR1 SGHTA and CDR2 FQGNSA. The CDR3 sequence is 13 residues long. Trimming at V came to 5 bases and at J to 14 bases, leaving 8 bases not matched to a gene. This CDR3 is CASSMTGVSALHF. The CDR3 region has the DNA TGTGCCAGCAGCATGACAGGGGTCTCGGCCCTCCACTTT.

The gene calls are TRBV29-1 and TRBJ1-1, with TRBD1 matching 8 bases. From germline, CDR1 is SQVTM and CDR2 ANQGSEA. Losses at the gene ends were 6 bases for V and 5 bases for J; bases not matched to a gene: 8. The CDR3 contains 13 residues. DNA for the CDR3: TGCAGCGTATCGACAGGGGATTCGACTGAAGCTTTCTTT. The encoded protein is CSVSTGDSTEAFF.